This entry lists 12 T cell receptor beta chains sequenced from one sample in a study of T-cell reconstitution after alpha-beta-depleted transplantation in children. Unique molecular identifiers were incorporated during preparation of the TCRbeta library. TCRdb re-derived calls from the PCR reads in MiXCR, one entry per CDR3 protein. The sample carries 200,000 to 250,000 distinct CDR3 sequences, roughly 10% recorded once. The material was PBMCs from the stem cell graft donor, obtained from the stem cell graft. Receptor source: a human donor who donated a stem cell graft to a child with acute lymphoblastic leukemia.

This clonotype was detected ten times or more. The chain joins TRBV3-1 to TRBJ2-5; no definite D call. Germline V gene lookup returns CDR1 LGHDT and CDR2 YNNKEL (reference sequence). The CDR3 sequence is 17 residues long. The V and J ends lost 0 bases and 4 bases respectively, with 18 bases between them. In DNA form, the CDR3 reads TGTGCCAGCAGCCAAGAATCCCCCGGGTTCATGACAGAGACCCAGTACTTC. Amino acids: CASSQESPGFMTETQYF.

This chain links TRBV11-2 with TRBJ2-5; 10 nucleotides match TRBD2. This CDR3 comprises 15 residues. Germline V CDR1 and CDR2: SGHAT, FQNNGV. J gave up 3 bases and V 4 bases, and 5 bases lay outside the gene matches. CDR3 DNA sequence: TGTGCCAGCAGCTCCTCTAGCGGGGGTAAAGAGACCCAGTACTTC. Encoded protein: CASSSSSGGKETQYF.

This clonotype was seen more than once but under ten times. The chain recombines TRBV21-1 with TRBJ1-5; the table's D call, TRBD1, has no DNA check behind it. TRBV21-1 is termed a pseudogene. The CDR3 totals 13 residues. CDR3: CAFSDRADQPQHF. The CDR3 DNA sequence: TGTGCCTTCTCGGACAGGGCGGATCAGCCCCAGCATTTT.

This clonotype has a handful of counts. CDR3 in amino acids: CASSARSMNTEAFF. DNA for the CDR3: TGTGCCAGCAGCGCAAGGAGTATGAACACTGAAGCTTTCTTT. The genes are TRBV9 and TRBJ1-1; D ambiguous. Trimming left V 3 bases short and J 0 bases short, with 9 bases between. CDR3 length: 14 residues. Germline loops: CDR1 SGDLS, CDR2 YYNGEE.

This clonotype has a handful of counts. The chain has TRBV11-2 and TRBJ2-5; D is unclear. This CDR3 is 14 amino acids long. Germline values: CDR1 SGHAT, CDR2 FQNNGV. Trimming removed 5 bases from V and 4 bases from J, with 14 bases in between. CDR3 in amino acids: CASSPAGGSETQYF. The CDR3 DNA is TGTGCCAGCAGCCCCGCTGGCGGTTCAGAGACCCAGTACTTC. The variable domain in full, with the rest retrieved from reference TRBV11-2 and TRBJ2-5, is EAGVAQSPRYKIIEKRQSVAFWCNPISGHATLYWYQQILGQGPKLLIQFQNNGVVDDSQLPKDRFSAERLKGVDSTLKIQPAKLEDSAVYLCASSPAGGSETQYFGPGTRLLVL.

This clonotype was seen ten or more times. This sequence joins TRBV12-3 or TRBV12-4 and TRBJ2-3, with TRBD2 identical over 7 bases. V lost 4 bases to trimming and J lost 4 bases; unmatched junction nucleotides: 8. The CDR3 extends over 15 amino acids. Written as DNA, the CDR3 is TGTGCCAGCAGTTATGCAGCGGGGAAAGCAGATACGCAGTATTTT. This sequence encodes CASSYAAGKADTQYF.

CDR3 amino acids: CASSQDRINSPLHF. The CDR3 DNA reads TGTGCCAGCAGCCAAGATAGAATTAATTCACCCCTCCACTTT. The chain has TRBV4-2 and TRBJ1-6; D remains unclear. Germline V lookup: CDR1 LGHNA, CDR2 YNFKEQ. This CDR3 contains 14 residues. V was pared by 0 bases and J by 6 bases, with 6 bases between.

This clonotype appeared a few times. The V call is TRBV4-1, the J call TRBJ2-6, with 8 bases aligning to TRBD1. V shed 8 bases, J shed 2 bases, and the junction held 5 bases outside the gene matches. The CDR3 has 15 amino acids. Looked up from germline, CDR1 is MGHRA and CDR2 is YSYEKL. The CDR3 nucleotides are TGCGCCAGCGGGACACAGGGGGCTGGGGCCAACGTCCTGACTTTC. Protein: CASGTQGAGANVLTF.

This clonotype was seen repeatedly, ten times or more. The rearrangement uses TRBV12-5 and TRBJ1-1, with TRBD1 as a possible D gene (5 bases). V was clipped by 1 base and J by 1 base, with 7 bases between them. CDR1 is LGHNT, CDR2 FRNRAP, per germline. CDR3 length: 14 residues. The CDR3 reads CASGLGGRNTEAFF. The CDR3 nucleotides are TGTGCTAGTGGTTTGGGGGGGAGGAACACTGAAGCTTTCTTT.

This clonotype was counted ten times or more. The CDR3 DNA is TGTGCCAGCAGCTTAGAAGTTAGCGCAGGCTACGAGCAGTACTTC. Amino acid sequence: CASSLEVSAGYEQYF. The rearrangement links TRBV7-2 to TRBJ2-7; D is perhaps TRBD2 (5 bases). CDR1 is SGHTA and CDR2 is FQGNSA in the germline V gene. CDR3 length: 15 amino acids. The V end lost 1 base, the J end lost 3 bases, and 13 bases lay between the germline ends.

This clonotype was counted ten times or more. The rearrangement links TRBV20-1 to TRBJ1-2, with 8 positions matching TRBD1. The CDR3 covers 16 residues. Germline V lookup: CDR1 DFQATT, CDR2 SNEGSKA (reference sequence). V dropped 1 base and J dropped 4; count of bases not matched to a gene: 11. CDR3 DNA: TGCAGTGCTAGAGGCAACCAGGGGGCGGTTTCCTATGGCTACACCTTC. It codes for CSARGNQGAVSYGYTF.

The genes are TRBV18 and TRBJ2-2; 9 nucleotides line up with TRBD1. V lost 3 bases and J lost 6; bases outside the gene matches: 14. Germline loops: CDR1 KGHSH, CDR2 LQKENI. This CDR3 spans 18 amino acids. The CDR3 coding sequence is TGTGCCAGCTCACCCCACCGACCGGGACAGGGAATGTCCGGGGAGCTGTTTTTT. This encodes CASSPHRPGQGMSGELFF.